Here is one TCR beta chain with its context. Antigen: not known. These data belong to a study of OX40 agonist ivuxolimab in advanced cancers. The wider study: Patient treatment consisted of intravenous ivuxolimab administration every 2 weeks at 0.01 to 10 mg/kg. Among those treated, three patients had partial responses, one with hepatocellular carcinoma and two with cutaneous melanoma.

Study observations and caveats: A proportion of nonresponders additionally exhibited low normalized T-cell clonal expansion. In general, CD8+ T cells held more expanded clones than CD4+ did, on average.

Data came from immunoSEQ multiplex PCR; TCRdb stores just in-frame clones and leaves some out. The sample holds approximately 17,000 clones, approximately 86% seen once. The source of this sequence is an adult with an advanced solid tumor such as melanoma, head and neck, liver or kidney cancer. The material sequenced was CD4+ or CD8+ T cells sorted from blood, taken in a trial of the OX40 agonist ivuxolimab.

The CDR3 spells CASSLRVLGNIQYF. The CDR3 DNA sequence: TGTGCCAGCAGCCTCAGGGTGTTGGGAAACATTCAGTACTTC. The chain is built from TRBV5-6 and TRBJ2-4, with D tentatively TRBD1 (5 bases). Germline V gene data show CDR1 as SGHDT and CDR2 as YYEEEE. The CDR3 covers 14 residues. Trimming left V 4 bases short and J 6 bases short, with 14 bases between.